The T cell receptor (beta chain) under discussion was sequenced for a study of T cell clusters in autoimmune cytopenias. Each sample's input was roughly 250 ng genomic DNA, 30,000 to 45,000 genome equivalents. This clonotype counts as medium-sized (0.01 to 0.1%) by frequency. The antigen remains undetermined. Study-level results: Clustering suggested that physiological T cell clusters were missing in primary autoimmune cytopenia patients. TRB repertoire shifts in secondary cytopenia and chronic lymphocytic leukemia mostly reflected lymphoma, not autoimmunity. The cluster-lack signature was not seen for secondary cytopenia versus chronic lymphocytic leukemia. Compared with active autoimmune hepatitis patients, healthy donors showed almost three-fold more exclusive TRB clusters.

One tube held mixed TRB-A and TRB-B primer pools for touch-down PCR. TCRdb re-called the multiplex PCR reads and shows each CDR3 protein once, DNA omitted. The specimen's table records thousands of distinct CDR3 sequences. Sequencing input: peripheral blood. The clonotype comes from a human donor with an autoimmune cytopenia or autoimmune hepatitis (not recorded which).

The CDR3 is CASFGTGLIGAFF. The chain combines TRBV6-5 with TRBJ1-1; TCRdb's D call, TRBD1, is unchecked because there is no DNA. The CDR3 runs to 13 residues. Per germline, CDR1 MNHEY and CDR2 SVGAGI.